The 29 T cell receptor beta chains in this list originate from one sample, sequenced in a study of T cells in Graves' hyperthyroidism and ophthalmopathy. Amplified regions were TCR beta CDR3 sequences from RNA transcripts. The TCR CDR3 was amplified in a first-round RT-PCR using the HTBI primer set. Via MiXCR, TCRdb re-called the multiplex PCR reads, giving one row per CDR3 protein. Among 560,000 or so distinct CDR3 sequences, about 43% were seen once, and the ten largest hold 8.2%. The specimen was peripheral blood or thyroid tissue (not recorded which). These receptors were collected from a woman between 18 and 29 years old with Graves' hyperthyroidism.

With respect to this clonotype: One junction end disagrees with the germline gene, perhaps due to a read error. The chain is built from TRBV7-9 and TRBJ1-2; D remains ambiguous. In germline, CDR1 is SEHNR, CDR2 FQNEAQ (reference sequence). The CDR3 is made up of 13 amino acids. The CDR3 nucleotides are TGTGCCAACAGCCAAGGCCGGGCGAACGGCTACACCTTC. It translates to CANSQGRANGYTF.

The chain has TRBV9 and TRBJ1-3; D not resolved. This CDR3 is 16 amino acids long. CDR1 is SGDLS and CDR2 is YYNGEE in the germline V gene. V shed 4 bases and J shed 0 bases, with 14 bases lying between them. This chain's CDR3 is CASSYRLPDSGNTIYF. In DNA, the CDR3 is TGTGCCAGCAGCTACAGACTCCCGGACTCTGGAAACACCATATATTTT.

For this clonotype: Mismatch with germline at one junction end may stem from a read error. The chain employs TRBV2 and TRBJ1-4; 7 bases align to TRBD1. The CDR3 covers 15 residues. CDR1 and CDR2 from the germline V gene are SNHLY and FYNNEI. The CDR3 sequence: CASSEEQGENEKLSF. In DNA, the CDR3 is TGTGCCAGCAGTGAAGAGCAGGGGGAAAATGAAAAACTGTCTTTT.

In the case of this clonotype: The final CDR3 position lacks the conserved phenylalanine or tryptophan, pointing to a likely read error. CDR3 DNA: TGTGCCAGCAGCTTCCAGGGGAGGGGCGGGGAGCTGTTTTTA. This encodes CASSFQGRGGELFL. The V call is TRBV7-4, the J call TRBJ2-2; perhaps TRBD2 as D (7 bases). Germline V gene data show CDR1 as SGHVT and CDR2 as SQSDAQ. V was pared by 3 bases and J by 7 bases, with 12 bases between. The CDR3 is made up of 14 amino acids.

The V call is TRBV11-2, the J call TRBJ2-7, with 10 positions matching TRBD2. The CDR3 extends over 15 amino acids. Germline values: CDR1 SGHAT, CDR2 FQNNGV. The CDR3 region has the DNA TGTGCTAGTGGTCAACCTAGCGGGGGCTCCTACGAGCAGTACTTC. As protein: CASGQPSGGSYEQYF.

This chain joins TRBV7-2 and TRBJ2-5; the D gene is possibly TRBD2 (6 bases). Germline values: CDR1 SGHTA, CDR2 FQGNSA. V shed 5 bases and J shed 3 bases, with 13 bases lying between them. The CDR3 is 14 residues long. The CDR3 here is CASSTDRGEETQYF. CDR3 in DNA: TGTGCCAGCAGCACTGATCGCGGGGAAGAGACCCAGTACTTC.

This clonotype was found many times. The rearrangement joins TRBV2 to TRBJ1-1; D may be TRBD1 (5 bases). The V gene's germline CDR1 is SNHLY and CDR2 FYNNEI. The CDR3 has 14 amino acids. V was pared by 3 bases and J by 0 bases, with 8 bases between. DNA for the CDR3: TGTGCCAGCAGTGAGGGGACGGTGAACACTGAAGCTTTCTTT. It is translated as CASSEGTVNTEAFF.

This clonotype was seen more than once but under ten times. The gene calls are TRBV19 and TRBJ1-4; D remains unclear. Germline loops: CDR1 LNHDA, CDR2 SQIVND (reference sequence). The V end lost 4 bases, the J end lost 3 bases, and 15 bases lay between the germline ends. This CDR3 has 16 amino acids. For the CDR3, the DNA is TGTGCCAGTAGTACCCCATCGAGGGTGGCTAATGAAAAACTGTTTTTT. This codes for CASSTPSRVANEKLFF.

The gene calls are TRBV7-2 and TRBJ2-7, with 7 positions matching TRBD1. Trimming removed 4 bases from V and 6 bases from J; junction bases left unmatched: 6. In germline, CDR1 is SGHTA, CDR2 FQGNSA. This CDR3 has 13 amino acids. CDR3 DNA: TGTGCCAGCAGCTCGAGGACAGGAGGCGAGCAGTACTTC. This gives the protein CASSSRTGGEQYF.

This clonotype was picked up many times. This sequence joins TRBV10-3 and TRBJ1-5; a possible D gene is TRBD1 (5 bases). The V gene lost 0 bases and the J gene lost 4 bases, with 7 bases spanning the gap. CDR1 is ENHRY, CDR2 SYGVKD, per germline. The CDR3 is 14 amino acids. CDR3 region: CAISESGENQPQHF. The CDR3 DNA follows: TGTGCCATCAGTGAGTCAGGGGAAAATCAGCCCCAGCATTTT.

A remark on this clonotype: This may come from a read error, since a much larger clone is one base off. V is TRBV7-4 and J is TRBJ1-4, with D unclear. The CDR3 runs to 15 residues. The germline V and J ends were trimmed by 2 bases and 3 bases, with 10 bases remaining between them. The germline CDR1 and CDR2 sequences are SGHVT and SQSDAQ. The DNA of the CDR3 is TGTGCCAGCAGCTTACTAAGAGCAGCTAATGAAAAACTGTTTTTT. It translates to CASSLLRAANEKLFF.

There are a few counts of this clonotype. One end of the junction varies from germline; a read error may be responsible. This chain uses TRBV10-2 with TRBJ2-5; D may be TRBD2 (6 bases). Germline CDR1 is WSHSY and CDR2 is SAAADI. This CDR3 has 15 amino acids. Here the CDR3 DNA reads TGTGCCAGCAGTTATATGGCGGGACCGCAAGAGACCCAGTACTTC. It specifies CASSYMAGPQETQYF.

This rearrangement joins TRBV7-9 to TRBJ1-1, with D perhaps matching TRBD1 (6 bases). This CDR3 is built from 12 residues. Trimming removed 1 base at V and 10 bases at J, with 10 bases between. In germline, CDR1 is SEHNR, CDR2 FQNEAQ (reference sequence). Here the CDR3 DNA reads TGTGCCAGCAGCTTAGGGGGGGCGGGAGCTTTCTTT. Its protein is CASSLGGAGAFF.

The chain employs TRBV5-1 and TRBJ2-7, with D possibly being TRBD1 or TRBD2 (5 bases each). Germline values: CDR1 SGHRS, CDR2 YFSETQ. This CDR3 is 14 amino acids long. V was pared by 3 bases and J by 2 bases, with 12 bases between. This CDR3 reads CASSWTGPTYEQYF. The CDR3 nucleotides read TGCGCCAGCAGCTGGACGGGACCAACCTACGAGCAGTACTTC. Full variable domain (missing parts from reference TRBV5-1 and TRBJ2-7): KAGVTQTPRYLIKTRGQQVTLSCSPISGHRSVSWYQQTPGQGLQFLFEYFSETQRNKGNFPGRFSGRQFSNSRSEMNVSTLELGDSALYLCASSWTGPTYEQYFGPGTRLTVT.

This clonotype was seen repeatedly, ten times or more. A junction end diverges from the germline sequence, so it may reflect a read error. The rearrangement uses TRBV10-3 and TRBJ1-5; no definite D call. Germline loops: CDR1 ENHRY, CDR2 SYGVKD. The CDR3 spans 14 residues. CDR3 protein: CASSDSQSNQPQHF. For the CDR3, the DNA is TGTGCCAGCAGTGATTCGCAGAGCAATCAGCCCCAGCATTTT.

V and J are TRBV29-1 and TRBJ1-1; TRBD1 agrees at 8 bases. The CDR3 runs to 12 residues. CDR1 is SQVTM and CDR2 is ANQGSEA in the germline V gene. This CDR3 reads CRGQGAYTEAFF. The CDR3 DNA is TGCAGAGGTCAGGGGGCGTACACTGAAGCTTTCTTT.

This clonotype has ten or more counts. In DNA, the CDR3 is TGCAGCTCCCGGGACAGCTATAACTATGGCTACACCTTC. It translates to CSSRDSYNYGYTF. V usage is TRBV29-1 and J usage is TRBJ1-2; 7 bases match TRBD1. CDR3 length equals 13 residues. The V gene end was trimmed by 8 bases and the J gene end by 1 base; junction bases not matched to a gene: 7. Per germline, CDR1 SQVTM and CDR2 ANQGSEA.

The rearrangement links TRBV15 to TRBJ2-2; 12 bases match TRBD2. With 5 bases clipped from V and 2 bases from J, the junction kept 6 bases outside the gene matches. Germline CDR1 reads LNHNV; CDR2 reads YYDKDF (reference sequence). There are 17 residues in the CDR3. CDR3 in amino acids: CATSRRTSGTNTGELFF. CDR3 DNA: TGTGCCACCAGCCGCCGGACTAGCGGGACCAACACCGGGGAGCTGTTTTTT.

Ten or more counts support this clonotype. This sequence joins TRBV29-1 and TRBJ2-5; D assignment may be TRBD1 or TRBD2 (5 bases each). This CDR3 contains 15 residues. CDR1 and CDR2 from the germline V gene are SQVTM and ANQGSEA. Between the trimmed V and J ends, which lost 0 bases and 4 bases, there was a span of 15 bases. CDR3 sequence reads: CSVEDYGTRGETQYF. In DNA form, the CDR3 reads TGCAGCGTTGAAGACTACGGGACCCGGGGAGAGACCCAGTACTTC.

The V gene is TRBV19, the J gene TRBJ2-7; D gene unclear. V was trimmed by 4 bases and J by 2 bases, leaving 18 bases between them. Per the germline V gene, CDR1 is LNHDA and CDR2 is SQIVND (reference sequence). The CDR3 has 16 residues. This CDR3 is CASSNHRAQLAYEQYF. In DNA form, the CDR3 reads TGTGCCAGTAGTAATCATCGCGCCCAGCTCGCCTACGAGCAGTACTTC.

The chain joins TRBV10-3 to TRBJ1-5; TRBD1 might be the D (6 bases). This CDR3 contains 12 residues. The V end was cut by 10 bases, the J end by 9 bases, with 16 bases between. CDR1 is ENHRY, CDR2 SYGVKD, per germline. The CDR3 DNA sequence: TGTGCCAGCAGGGAACAGGGACGGCCCCAGCATTTT. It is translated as CASREQGRPQHF.

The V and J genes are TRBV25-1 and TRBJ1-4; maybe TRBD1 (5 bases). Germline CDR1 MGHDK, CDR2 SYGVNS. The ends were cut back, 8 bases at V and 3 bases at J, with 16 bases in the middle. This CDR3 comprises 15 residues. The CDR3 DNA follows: TGTGCCAGCTCACTGTATCAGGGAGCTAATGAAAAACTGTTTTTT. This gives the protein CASSLYQGANEKLFF.

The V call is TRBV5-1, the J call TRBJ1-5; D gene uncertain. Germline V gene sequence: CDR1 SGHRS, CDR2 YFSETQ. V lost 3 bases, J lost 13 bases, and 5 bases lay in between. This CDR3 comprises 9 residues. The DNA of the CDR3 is TGCGCCAGCAGCTCGCAACAGCATTTT. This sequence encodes CASSSQQHF.

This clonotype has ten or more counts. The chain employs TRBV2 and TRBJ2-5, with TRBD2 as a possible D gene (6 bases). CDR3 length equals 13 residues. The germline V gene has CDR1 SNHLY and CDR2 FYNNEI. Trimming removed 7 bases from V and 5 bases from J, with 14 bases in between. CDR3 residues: CASMIRDFETQYF. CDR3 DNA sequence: TGTGCCAGCATGATCCGGGACTTTGAGACCCAGTACTTC.

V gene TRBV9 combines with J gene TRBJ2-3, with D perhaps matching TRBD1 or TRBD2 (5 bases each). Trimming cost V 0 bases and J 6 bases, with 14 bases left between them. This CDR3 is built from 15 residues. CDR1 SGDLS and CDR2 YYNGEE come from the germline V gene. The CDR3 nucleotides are TGTGCCAGCAGCGTAGCCGGGACCACCGGGGATACGCAGTATTTT. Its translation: CASSVAGTTGDTQYF.

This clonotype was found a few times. The CDR3 sequence is CASSEWGDHEQYF. DNA of the CDR3: TGTGCCAGCAGCGAGTGGGGGGACCACGAGCAGTACTTC. V gene TRBV9 combines with J gene TRBJ2-7; TRBD2 might be the D (6 bases). CDR1 and CDR2 from the germline V gene are SGDLS and YYNGEE. V lost 3 bases and J 5 bases, leaving 12 bases between the germline ends. The CDR3 extends over 13 amino acids.

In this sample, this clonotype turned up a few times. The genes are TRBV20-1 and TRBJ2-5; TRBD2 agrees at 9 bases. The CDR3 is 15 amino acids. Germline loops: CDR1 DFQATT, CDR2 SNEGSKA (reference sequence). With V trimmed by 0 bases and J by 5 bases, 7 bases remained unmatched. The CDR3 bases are TGCAGTGCTAGAGATGTAATCCTAGCGGGGGAGACCCAGTACTTC. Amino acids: CSARDVILAGETQYF.

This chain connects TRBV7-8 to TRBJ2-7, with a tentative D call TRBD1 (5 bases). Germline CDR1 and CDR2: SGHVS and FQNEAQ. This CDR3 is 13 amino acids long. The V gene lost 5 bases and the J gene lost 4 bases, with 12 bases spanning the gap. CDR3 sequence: CASSLGPQYEQYF. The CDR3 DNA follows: TGTGCCAGCAGCCTGGGGCCTCAATACGAGCAGTACTTC.

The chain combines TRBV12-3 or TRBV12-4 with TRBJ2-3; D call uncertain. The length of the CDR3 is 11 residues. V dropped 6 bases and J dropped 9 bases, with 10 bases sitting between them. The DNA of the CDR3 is TGTGCCAGCAGCCACGGATTGACGCAGTATTTT. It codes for CASSHGLTQYF.